This is a list of T cell receptor beta chains from one sample in a study of metastatic and nonmetastatic thyroid tumors. From the PCR reads, TCRdb re-called clones with MiXCR. The table includes about 6,400 clones, 31% detected once. What was sequenced was tumor tissue. The receptors come from a female donor with papillary thyroid cancer or a benign thyroid nodule (not recorded which). Some clones in this sample may be carry-over from other donors' samples. CDR3s include the opening cysteine and the closing phenylalanine or tryptophan. The D gene is left open where the match is weak. Where a row states a size, it is once, few, many or the class of an expanded clone; other rows omit it.

>TRBD1|TRBJ1-1|medium-sized|TRBV27
CASSLGQGAIVTEAFF
TGTGCCAGCAGTTTAGGGCAGGGGGCGATCGTCACTGAAGCTTTCTTT
>TRBD2|TRBJ2-1|medium-sized|TRBV5-1
CASSSGTSSFEQFF
TGCGCCAGCAGCTCCGGGACTAGCTCATTTGAGCAGTTCTTC
>TRBD2|TRBJ2-2|NA|TRBV7-2
CASSLASGGLAGGTGELFF
TGTGCCAGCAGCTTAGCCAGCGGTGGACTAGCGGGGGGTACCGGGGAGCTGTTTTTT
>NA|TRBJ1-5|medium-sized|TRBV19
CASKLDSISNQPQHF
TGTGCCAGTAAGTTGGACAGCATTAGCAATCAGCCCCAGCATTTT
>NA|TRBJ2-2|few|TRBV6-2/TRBV6-3
CASSPLTGELFF
TGTGCCAGCAGTCCGCTAACCGGGGAGCTGTTTTTT
>NA|TRBJ2-1|few|TRBV20-1
CSASEGQGNEQFF
TGCAGTGCTAGTGAGGGGCAGGGGAATGAGCAGTTCTTC
>TRBD2|TRBJ2-7|medium-sized|TRBV6-1
CASLRSASGSAYEQYF
TGTGCCAGCCTTCGTTCGGCTAGCGGGAGTGCCTACGAGCAGTACTTC
>NA|TRBJ1-2|NA|TRBV11-2
CASSHPTRQRYGYTF
TGTGCCAGCAGCCATCCTACGCGACAGCGCTATGGCTACACCTTC
>NA|TRBJ2-1|many|TRBV28
CASSLALSDPQQFF
TGTGCCAGCAGTTTAGCGCTCTCGGACCCACAGCAGTTCTTC
>TRBD1|TRBJ2-7|medium-sized|TRBV10-3
CAISLGQGVFYEQYF
TGTGCCATCAGCCTCGGACAGGGAGTTTTTTACGAGCAGTACTTC
>TRBD1|TRBJ1-4|NA|TRBV5-1
CASSEDRGLPNEKLFF
TGCGCCAGCAGCGAGGACAGGGGGCTCCCTAATGAAAAACTGTTTTTT
>NA|TRBJ2-3|many|TRBV15
CATSRDNWGTTDTQYF
TGTGCCACCAGCAGAGATAATTGGGGAACCACAGATACGCAGTATTTT
>NA|TRBJ1-2|few|TRBV24-1
CATSAGGEGYGYTF
TGTGCCACCAGTGCAGGAGGGGAGGGCTATGGCTACACCTTC
>NA|TRBJ2-7|NA|TRBV12-3/TRBV12-4
CASSLGGEQYF
TGTGCCAGCAGTTTAGGCGGCGAGCAGTACTTC
>TRBD2|TRBJ2-7|medium-sized|TRBV7-6
CASSLDDGGYEQYF
TGTGCCAGCAGCTTAGATGACGGGGGGTACGAGCAGTACTTC
>TRBD2|TRBJ2-3|many|TRBV28
CASSLEWLAGGTDTQYF
TGTGCCAGCAGTTTAGAATGGCTAGCGGGAGGGACAGATACGCAGTATTTT
>TRBD1|TRBJ2-1|few|TRBV6-1
CASRTGQANHEQFF
TGTGCCAGCAGGACGGGACAGGCCAACCATGAGCAGTTCTTC
>NA|TRBJ2-5|medium-sized|TRBV3-1
CASSPPGVGETQYF
TGTGCCAGCAGCCCACCGGGGGTGGGAGAGACCCAGTACTTC
>NA|TRBJ2-7|NA|TRBV7-2
CASSLGRSLPYEQYF
TGTGCCAGCAGCTTAGGTAGGAGTTTGCCCTACGAGCAGTACTTC
>NA|TRBJ2-3|NA|TRBV28
CASRIPADTQYF
TGTGCCAGCAGAATCCCGGCAGATACGCAGTATTTT
>TRBD2|TRBJ2-3|once|TRBV24-1
CATIAGGADTQYF
TGTGCCACGATAGCGGGAGGGGCAGATACGCAGTATTTT
>NA|TRBJ2-1|NA|TRBV12-3/TRBV12-4
CASSLDNHNEQFF
TGTGCCAGCAGTCTGGACAATCACAATGAGCAGTTCTTC
>TRBD2|TRBJ2-1|few|TRBV12-3/TRBV12-4
CASSGGTSGINSYNEQFF
TGTGCCAGCAGTGGCGGGACTAGCGGGATTAACTCCTACAATGAGCAGTTCTTC
>TRBD2|TRBJ2-1|NA|TRBV7-2
CASSLAFRGGLYNEQFF
TGTGCCAGCAGCTTAGCCTTTCGGGGGGGCCTCTACAATGAGCAGTTCTTC
>NA|TRBJ2-2|many|TRBV6-2/TRBV6-3
CASLGHRNTGELFF
TGTGCCAGCCTGGGTCACCGGAACACCGGGGAGCTGTTTTTT
>TRBD2|TRBJ2-3|large|TRBV24-1
CATSVPLAGGQDTQYF
TGTGCCACCAGTGTCCCACTAGCGGGAGGGCAAGATACGCAGTATTTT
>NA|TRBJ1-1|few|TRBV6-2/TRBV6-3
CASSYEGGTEAFF
TGTGCCAGCAGTTACGAGGGGGGCACTGAAGCTTTCTTT
>TRBD2|TRBJ2-7|NA|TRBV20-1
CSATLTSGSYEQYF
TGCAGTGCTACCCTGACTAGCGGCTCCTACGAGCAGTACTTC
>TRBD2|TRBJ2-3|medium-sized|TRBV27
CASSSTTSGLGTQYF
TGTGCCAGCAGTTCTACCACTAGCGGGTTAGGCACGCAGTATTTT
>TRBD2|TRBJ2-7|NA|TRBV2
CASSERGGSYEQYF
TGTGCCAGCAGTGAACGGGGGGGTTCCTACGAGCAGTACTTC
>NA|TRBJ2-1|NA|TRBV20-1
CSVSKRRDLTERQFF
TGCAGTGTCTCTAAACGCCGGGACCTTACAGAACGGCAGTTCTTC
>TRBD2|TRBJ2-1|NA|TRBV6-5
CASSYGLAGRSNEQFF
TGTGCCAGCAGTTACGGACTAGCGGGTAGAAGCAATGAGCAGTTCTTC
>TRBD2|TRBJ2-5|hyperexpanded|TRBV19
CARPARGKTQYF
TGTGCCAGACCAGCGCGGGGGAAGACCCAGTACTTC
>NA|TRBJ1-3|NA|TRBV14
CASSQERPGLNF
TGTGCCAGCAGCCAAGAAAGACCGGGACTCAATTTT
>NA|TRBJ2-3|NA|TRBV27
CASSPASTDTQYF
TGTGCCAGCAGTCCAGCTAGCACAGATACGCAGTATTTT
>NA|TRBJ1-6|medium-sized|TRBV5-1
CASSLGVQGTLHF
TGCGCCAGCAGCTTGGGAGTACAGGGTACCCTCCACTTT
>TRBD1|TRBJ2-2|NA|TRBV6-1
CASYETGDSTGELFF
TGTGCCAGCTACGAGACAGGGGATAGCACCGGGGAGCTGTTTTTT
>NA|TRBJ2-1|few|TRBV12-3/TRBV12-4
CASSGRGGGPYNEQFF
TGTGCCAGCAGTGGACGTGGAGGGGGGCCCTACAATGAGCAGTTCTTC
>TRBD1|TRBJ1-2|many|TRBV30
CAWKGSGGGYTF
TGTGCCTGGAAGGGCTCAGGGGGAGGCTACACCTTC
>NA|TRBJ1-2|few|TRBV25-1
CASSEYAGAGYGYTF
TGTGCCAGCAGTGAATACGCGGGGGCCGGCTATGGCTACACCTTC
>NA|TRBJ1-4|NA|TRBV18
CASSPGSNNEKLFF
TGTGCCAGCTCACCAGGGAGTAATAATGAAAAACTGTTTTTT
>TRBD2|TRBJ2-2|few|TRBV27
CASTPGLAGVRNTGELFF
TGTGCCAGCACCCCGGGACTAGCGGGAGTAAGGAACACCGGGGAGCTGTTTTTT
>NA|TRBJ1-3|NA|TRBV5-1
CASSLAGGDTIYF
TGCGCCAGCAGCTTGGCTGGGGGTGACACCATATATTTT